This passage covers 22 T cell receptor beta chains from one sample sequenced in a study of T cell responses to AZD1222 COVID-19 vaccine. Measured with immunoSEQ multiplex PCR; TCRdb has only the in-frame clones, and not every one. The sample holds some 200,000 clones, just over 90% seen once. This material consisted of peripheral blood, taken on day 0 of MenACWY control vaccination. Receptor source: an adult in good health.

The chain carries TRBV7-2 and TRBJ2-5, with D possibly matching TRBD2 (6 bases). From germline, CDR1 is SGHTA and CDR2 FQGNSA. V dropped 4 bases and J dropped 1 base, with 10 bases sitting between them. This CDR3 comprises 14 residues. The CDR3 sequence is CASSWVGGQETQYF. The CDR3 DNA reads as TGTGCCAGCAGCTGGGTGGGGGGCCAAGAGACCCAGTACTTC.

CDR3 sequence reads: CATSDWTGGATDTQYF. The CDR3 coding sequence is TGTGCCACCAGTGATTGGACAGGGGGGGCCACAGATACGCAGTATTTT. The rearrangement joins TRBV24-1 to TRBJ2-3, with 10 bases fitting TRBD1. CDR3 size: 16 residues. Trimming at V came to 2 bases and at J to 2 bases, leaving 3 bases not matched to a gene. Germline CDR1 KGHDR, CDR2 SFDVKD.

The CDR3 DNA follows: TGTGCCAGCAGTTACCCTAGGGGCGAGCAGTACTTC. This encodes CASSYPRGEQYF. The chain couples TRBV12-3 or TRBV12-4 to TRBJ2-7; maybe TRBD1 (5 bases). Trimming took off 4 bases at V and 6 bases at J, with 10 bases between the two ends. The CDR3 extends over 12 amino acids.

This sequence joins TRBV5-5 and TRBJ1-6; D not certain. The CDR3 has 14 residues. Germline-derived CDR1 and CDR2 are SGHKS and YYEKEE (reference sequence). Between the trimmed V and J ends, which lost 0 bases and 7 bases, there was a span of 8 bases. CDR3 loop: CASSLVGSNSPLHF. The CDR3 nucleotides read TGTGCCAGCAGCTTGGTTGGGAGCAATTCACCCCTCCACTTT.

The rearrangement joins TRBV3-1 (or the pseudogene TRBV3-2) to TRBJ1-1; D gene uncertain. There are 15 residues in the CDR3. Trimming removed 5 bases from V and 1 base from J, with 14 bases in between. The germline CDR1 and CDR2 sequences are LGHDT and YNNKEL (reference sequence). CDR3 coding DNA: TGTGCCAGCAGCGAAGGACCGATAGGGAACACTGAAGCTTTCTTT. It translates to CASSEGPIGNTEAFF.

This chain joins TRBV18 and TRBJ1-2; 7 nucleotides match TRBD1. The V and J ends lost 6 bases and 6 bases, in that order; junction bases with no gene match: 7. Germline V gene sequence: CDR1 KGHSH, CDR2 LQKENI. The CDR3 loop spans 13 amino acids. The CDR3 nucleotides read TGTGCCAGCTCGAACAGACAGGGACATGGCTACACCTTC. Its protein is CASSNRQGHGYTF.

This CDR3 is CATSDNTGQGVLYGYTF. CDR3 in DNA: TGTGCCACCAGTGATAACACTGGACAGGGGGTTCTCTATGGCTACACCTTC. The chain combines TRBV24-1 with TRBJ1-2, with 10 positions matching TRBD1. This CDR3 comprises 17 residues. Per germline, CDR1 KGHDR and CDR2 SFDVKD. With 3 bases clipped from V and 4 bases from J, the junction kept 10 bases outside the gene matches.

This clone occurred once. CDR3 region: CASRDSIETQYF. The CDR3 DNA sequence: TGTGCCAGCAGGGACAGTATAGAGACCCAGTACTTC. V and J are TRBV6-5 and TRBJ2-5; D might be TRBD1 (6 bases). Germline lookup yields CDR1 MNHEY and CDR2 SVGAGI. V dropped 6 bases and J dropped 4 bases, with 9 bases sitting between them. The CDR3 is made up of 12 amino acids.

The chain employs TRBV7-2 and TRBJ2-3, with D hard to call. Trimming pared 2 bases from V and 1 base from J, leaving 10 bases between. The CDR3 spans 15 residues. From germline, CDR1 is SGHTA and CDR2 FQGNSA. CDR3 coding DNA: TGTGCCAGCAGCTTAATGGGTTTCGGCACAGATACGCAGTATTTT. Translation: CASSLMGFGTDTQYF.

This CDR3 reads CASSDKGAITRFAEAFF. The CDR3 nucleotides are TGTGCCAGCAGTGATAAGGGGGCGATAACTAGGTTCGCTGAAGCTTTCTTT. The chain carries TRBV6-1 and TRBJ1-1; TRBD1 aligns across 7 bases. Germline CDR1 is MNHNS and CDR2 is SASEGT. V was pared by 3 bases and J by 6 bases, with 16 bases of the junction left unmatched. The CDR3 totals 17 residues.

The sample holds one count of this clone. The J gene is TRBJ1-1, the V gene TRBV3-1 (or the pseudogene TRBV3-2), with TRBD1 as a possible D gene (5 bases). Germline CDR1 and CDR2: LGHDT and YNNKEL (reference sequence). The CDR3 loop spans 12 amino acids. Trimming pared 4 bases from V and 8 bases from J, leaving 11 bases between. The CDR3, as DNA: TGTGCCAGCAGCCGGCGGGGGGAAGAAGCTTTCTTT. Encoded protein: CASSRRGEEAFF.

The V and J genes are TRBV14 and TRBJ2-7; D ambiguous. The CDR3 totals 12 residues. V dropped 1 base and J dropped 2 bases, with 3 bases sitting between them. The germline V gene encodes CDR1 SGHDN and CDR2 FVKESK. CDR3: CASSQVAYEQYF. DNA for the CDR3: TGTGCCAGCAGCCAAGTCGCCTACGAGCAGTACTTC.

Comment on this clone: Additional DNA sequences in this sample encode the identical CDR3. The chain links TRBV7-2 to TRBJ2-3, with D possibly TRBD2 on 5 matching bases. Per the germline V gene, CDR1 is SGHTA and CDR2 is FQGNSA. The CDR3 runs 15 residues. The V end lost 5 bases, the J end lost 4 bases, and 16 bases lay between the germline ends. The CDR3 DNA reads as TGTGCCAGCAGCGTCTCTACTAGTTTCGCAGATACGCAGTATTTT. This encodes CASSVSTSFADTQYF.

The V call is TRBV27, the J call TRBJ1-2, with D possibly being TRBD1 (5 bases). The CDR3 is 14 residues long. The V gene's germline CDR1 is MNHEY and CDR2 SMNVEV (reference sequence). Trimming took 5 bases from V and 0 from J, leaving 10 bases between them. CDR3 in DNA: TGTGCCAGCAGTCCCCGACAGCCTAACTATGGCTACACCTTC. This translates into CASSPRQPNYGYTF.

The chain is built from TRBV25-1 and TRBJ1-1; D uncertain. The CDR3 has 14 residues. V lost 4 bases to trimming and J lost 11 bases, with 20 bases between them. Germline loops: CDR1 MGHDK, CDR2 SYGVNS. The CDR3 DNA is TGTGCCAGCAGTGGGGCGAGAGAGCGCTCCCGGGCTTTCTTT. This encodes CASSGARERSRAFF. Drawing the rest from reference TRBV25-1 and TRBJ1-1, the complete variable domain is EADIYQTPRYLVIGTGKKITLECSQTMGHDKMYWYQQDPGMELHLIHYSYGVNSTEKGDLSSESTVSRIRTEHFPLTLESARPSHTSQYLCASSGARERSRAFFGQGTRLTVV.

This clone was seen once. V usage is TRBV28 and J usage is TRBJ1-4, with TRBD1 matching over 12 bases. V gave up 5 bases and J gave up 6 bases; unmatched junction bases: 4. The CDR3 runs 15 residues. CDR1 is MDHEN, CDR2 SYDVKM, per germline. CDR3 DNA: TGTGCCAGCAGTGGGGGGACAGGGGGCGATGAAAAACTGTTTTTT. This encodes CASSGGTGGDEKLFF.

The rearrangement joins TRBV9 to TRBJ2-1, with 11 bases that match TRBD2. Germline assignment: CDR1 SGDLS and CDR2 YYNGEE. CDR3 length equals 14 residues. V gave up 0 bases and J gave up 8 bases; unmatched junction bases: 1. CDR3 sequence: CASSVELAGDEQFF. The CDR3 region has the DNA TGTGCCAGCAGCGTAGAACTAGCGGGGGATGAGCAGTTCTTC. Drawing the rest from reference TRBV9 and TRBJ2-1, the complete variable domain is DSGVTQTPKHLITATGQRVTLRCSPRSGDLSVYWYQQSLDQGLQFLIQYYNGEERAKGNILERFSAQQFPDLHSELNLSSLELGDSALYFCASSVELAGDEQFFGPGTRLTVL.

This sequence joins TRBV5-6 and TRBJ1-2; D unclear. V shed 7 bases and J shed 7 bases, with 20 bases lying between them. CDR3 length: 14 residues. Germline values: CDR1 SGHDT, CDR2 YYEEEE. CDR3 DNA: TGTGCCAGCGCCGGACGCTCGAAGGGAGGTGGCTACACCTTC. This gives the protein CASAGRSKGGGYTF.

The gene calls are TRBV20-1 and TRBJ1-5, with 7 bases that match TRBD1. The germline V gene has CDR1 DFQATT and CDR2 SNEGSKA (reference sequence). This CDR3 is 15 amino acids long. V trimming: 3 bases; J trimming: 1 base; junction bases outside the gene matches: 6. CDR3 DNA: TGCAGTGCTAGTGACAGGGAGCGAAGCAATCAGCCCCAGCATTTT. This translates into CSASDRERSNQPQHF.

This clone has more than one count but fewer than ten. In nucleotides, the CDR3 is TGTGCCAGCCTGGAGGGGCGGGCTTATGGCTACACCTTC. Encoded protein: CASLEGRAYGYTF. The chain combines TRBV12-3 or TRBV12-4 with TRBJ1-2; tentative D call: TRBD1 (5 bases). The CDR3 spans 13 residues. Trimming cost V 8 bases and J 5 bases, with 15 bases left between them.

V gene TRBV5-4 combines with J gene TRBJ2-5; D unclear. CDR1 SGHNT and CDR2 YYREEE come from the germline V gene (reference sequence). This CDR3 spans 14 amino acids. V lost 4 bases and J 0 bases, leaving 10 bases between the germline ends. CDR3 loop: CASSADQYQETQYF. As DNA, the CDR3 is TGTGCCAGCAGCGCAGACCAGTACCAAGAGACCCAGTACTTC.

The rearrangement links TRBV6-5 to TRBJ1-2; maybe TRBD1 (6 bases). Trimming pared 5 bases from V and 8 bases from J, leaving 18 bases between. The CDR3 has 14 amino acids. Germline CDR1 is MNHEY and CDR2 is SVGAGI. The CDR3 region is CASSKIEQGRGYTF. CDR3 DNA sequence: TGTGCCAGCAGTAAGATAGAACAGGGTAGAGGCTACACCTTC.